These 18 T cell receptor beta chains share one sample of origin, sequenced in a study of cytomegalovirus exposure and HLA in healthy donors. 60 Vbeta and 13 Jbeta primers were used in PCR. Sequencing used immunoSEQ multiplex PCR; TCRdb keeps in-frame clones, though not all of them. The data show about 130,000 clones, roughly 15% seen once. The sample taken for sequencing was PBMCs. The source is a female donor in good health and CMV-seropositive.

This clone was seen a handful of times. The chain has TRBV5-6 and TRBJ1-6, with D hard to call. The germline V and J ends were trimmed by 6 bases and 10 bases, with 20 bases remaining between them. Germline V gene sequence: CDR1 SGHDT, CDR2 YYEEEE. CDR3 length: 15 amino acids. The CDR3, as DNA: TGTGCCAGCAATTTTGCGACCGACTATCTCTCACCCCTCCACTTT. Translating gives CASNFATDYLSPLHF.

V and J are TRBV19 and TRBJ2-2; TRBD2 agrees at 11 bases. CDR3 length: 16 residues. V trimming: 3 bases; J trimming: 4 bases; junction bases outside the gene matches: 4. CDR1 is LNHDA, CDR2 SQIVND, per germline (reference sequence). The DNA of the CDR3 is TGTGCCAGTAGTATGAGACTAGCGGGACGCACCGGGGAGCTGTTTTTT. Its protein is CASSMRLAGRTGELFF.

The V call is TRBV19, the J call TRBJ2-5; 9 bases agree with TRBD1. The junction had 5 bases not matched to a gene; V was cut back by 2 bases and J by 4 bases. The germline V gene encodes CDR1 LNHDA and CDR2 SQIVND (reference sequence). The length of the CDR3 is 15 residues. CDR3 loop: CASSILWTGAETQYF. In nucleotides, the CDR3 is TGTGCCAGTAGTATACTCTGGACAGGGGCAGAGACCCAGTACTTC.

The chain employs TRBV7-9 and TRBJ2-3, with D tentatively TRBD1 (5 bases). The CDR3 consists of 15 residues. Deletions cut 4 bases from V and 2 bases from J, with 13 bases between. Germline CDR1 reads SEHNR; CDR2 reads FQNEAQ (reference sequence). CDR3 sequence (DNA): TGTGCCAGCAGCTCCTCAGGGTATCCCACAGATACGCAGTATTTT. This translates into CASSSSGYPTDTQYF.

This clone was observed a few times. Other DNA sequences in this sample translate to the same CDR3. This sequence joins TRBV5-1 and TRBJ1-6; no clear D gene. This CDR3 contains 15 residues. From germline, CDR1 is SGHRS and CDR2 YFSETQ. Between the trimmed V and J ends, which lost 0 bases and 0 bases, there was a span of 4 bases. The CDR3 bases are TGCGCCAGCAGCTTGGGCGGCTCCTATAATTCACCCCTCCACTTT. Encoded protein: CASSLGGSYNSPLHF.

This clone was seen only a few times. V and J are TRBV5-1 and TRBJ2-2; possibly TRBD2 for D (5 bases). This CDR3 contains 15 residues. Germline V gene data show CDR1 as SGHRS and CDR2 as YFSETQ. V was shortened by 0 bases and J by 4 bases, with 10 bases between the two germline ends. For the CDR3, the DNA is TGCGCCAGCAGCTTGGATGGGAGCGTCACCGGGGAGCTGTTTTTT. Amino acids: CASSLDGSVTGELFF.

V and J are TRBV7-2 and TRBJ1-2, with D possibly TRBD1 on 6 matching bases. The V end was cut by 5 bases, the J end by 2 bases, with 15 bases between. Germline V gene data show CDR1 as SGHTA and CDR2 as FQGNSA. CDR3 length: 15 residues. CDR3 amino acids: CASSLPITGNYGYTF. In nucleotides, the CDR3 is TGTGCCAGCAGCCTACCAATAACAGGGAACTATGGCTACACCTTC.

V is TRBV2 and J is TRBJ2-1, with 8 bases identical to TRBD1. The CDR3 is made up of 15 amino acids. The trim removed 6 bases at V and 2 bases at J, leaving 6 bases unmatched. CDR1 and CDR2 from the germline V gene are SNHLY and FYNNEI. The CDR3 DNA reads as TGTGCCAGCAGCATACAGGGGGGCACCTACAATGAGCAGTTCTTC. Translation: CASSIQGGTYNEQFF.

The chain recombines TRBV9 with TRBJ2-2; TRBD2 might be the D (7 bases). This CDR3 spans 18 amino acids. CDR1 SGDLS and CDR2 YYNGEE come from the germline V gene. The V and J ends lost 0 bases and 6 bases respectively, with 21 bases between them. The DNA for the CDR3 is TGTGCCAGCAGCGTAGAAGGGAGTGTGGGGGGGGCCGCCGGGGAGCTGTTTTTT. Protein: CASSVEGSVGGAAGELFF.

The chain joins TRBV19 to TRBJ2-7; TRBD1 matches 9 bases. V lost 5 bases, J lost 6 bases, and 8 bases stayed unmatched. Germline-derived CDR1 and CDR2 are LNHDA and SQIVND (reference sequence). The CDR3 is made up of 14 amino acids. The CDR3 loop reads CASSQFRQGGEQYF. The CDR3 nucleotides read TGTGCCAGTAGTCAGTTCCGACAGGGGGGCGAGCAGTACTTC.

V gene TRBV19 combines with J gene TRBJ2-2, with TRBD2 matching 15 bases. V shed 5 bases, J shed 0 bases, and the junction held 7 bases outside the gene matches. The CDR3 loop spans 19 amino acids. In germline, CDR1 is LNHDA, CDR2 SQIVND (reference sequence). CDR3 sequence (DNA): TGTGCCAGTAGTGACTTGGGACTAGCGGGAGGATCGAACACCGGGGAGCTGTTTTTT. Translation: CASSDLGLAGGSNTGELFF.

This clone was seen a handful of times. This chain connects TRBV5-1 to TRBJ1-2; D not certain. The CDR3 runs to 17 residues. Germline lookup yields CDR1 SGHRS and CDR2 YFSETQ. Deletions cut 4 bases from V and 6 bases from J, with 25 bases between. In DNA, the CDR3 is TGCGCCAGCAGCCCTTATCCGGAGGCCTCCTCCGGCAATGGCTACACCTTC. It specifies CASSPYPEASSGNGYTF. The whole variable domain, remainder taken from reference TRBV5-1 and TRBJ1-2, is KAGVTQTPRYLIKTRGQQVTLSCSPISGHRSVSWYQQTPGQGLQFLFEYFSETQRNKGNFPGRFSGRQFSNSRSEMNVSTLELGDSALYLCASSPYPEASSGNGYTFGSGTRLTVV.

V usage is TRBV6-1 and J usage is TRBJ1-6, with 7 bases fitting TRBD1. Germline-derived CDR1 and CDR2 are MNHNS and SASEGT. With 3 bases clipped from V and 0 bases from J, the junction kept 8 bases outside the gene matches. This CDR3 spans 18 amino acids. CDR3 protein: CASSDRGQSSSYNSPLHF. CDR3 bases: TGTGCCAGCAGTGACCGGGGACAGTCAAGCTCCTATAATTCACCCCTCCACTTT.

This chain connects TRBV5-6 to TRBJ2-5; D ambiguous. V lost 6 bases, J lost 0 bases, and 15 bases lay in between. Germline V lookup: CDR1 SGHDT, CDR2 YYEEEE. The CDR3 length is 15 residues. The CDR3: CASIYMADNQETQYF. The CDR3 DNA sequence: TGTGCCAGCATCTATATGGCGGATAACCAAGAGACCCAGTACTTC.

This clone was detected only a few times. The rearrangement joins TRBV7-2 to TRBJ1-1, with TRBD1 matching over 7 bases. Germline lookup yields CDR1 SGHTA and CDR2 FQGNSA. The CDR3 extends over 13 amino acids. After removal of 5 bases from V and 1 base from J, the junction contained 1 base not matched to a gene. The CDR3 coding sequence is TGTGCCAGCAGCCGGACAGGGAACACTGAAGCTTTCTTT. Protein sequence: CASSRTGNTEAFF. The full variable domain, completed using reference TRBV7-2 and TRBJ1-1, is GAGVSQSPSNKVTEKGKDVELRCDPISGHTALYWYRQSLGQGLEFLIYFQGNSAPDKSGLPSDRFSAERTGGSVSTLTIQRTQQEDSAVYLCASSRTGNTEAFFGQGTRLTVV.

This sequence joins TRBV7-6 and TRBJ1-6; 7 nucleotides align to TRBD1. Germline CDR1 is SGHVS and CDR2 is FNYEAQ. The V segment lost 1 base and the J segment 5 bases; nucleotides outside the gene matches: 11. The CDR3 consists of 18 residues. The CDR3 DNA sequence: TGTGCCAGCAGCTTAGAGGGACAGCAAAAGATGAATAATTCACCCCTCCACTTT. Its protein is CASSLEGQQKMNNSPLHF.

This clone was observed a few times. The gene calls are TRBV6-5 and TRBJ2-1; a possible D gene is TRBD1 (6 bases). The CDR3 is made up of 15 amino acids. Trimming removed 2 bases from V and 6 bases from J, with 14 bases in between. CDR1 MNHEY and CDR2 SVGAGI come from the germline V gene. DNA of the CDR3: TGTGCCAGCAGTTACGCTGGGGGCAGCACCAATGAGCAGTTCTTC. Its protein is CASSYAGGSTNEQFF.

This clone was seen only a few times. The chain links TRBV28 to TRBJ1-2; 9 bases are shared with TRBD1. Germline CDR1 MDHEN, CDR2 SYDVKM. The CDR3 spans 14 residues. With 4 bases clipped from V and 4 bases from J, the junction kept 4 bases outside the gene matches. This chain's CDR3 is CASSSGQGFYGYTF. The CDR3 DNA is TGTGCCAGCAGTTCCGGACAGGGGTTCTATGGCTACACCTTC.